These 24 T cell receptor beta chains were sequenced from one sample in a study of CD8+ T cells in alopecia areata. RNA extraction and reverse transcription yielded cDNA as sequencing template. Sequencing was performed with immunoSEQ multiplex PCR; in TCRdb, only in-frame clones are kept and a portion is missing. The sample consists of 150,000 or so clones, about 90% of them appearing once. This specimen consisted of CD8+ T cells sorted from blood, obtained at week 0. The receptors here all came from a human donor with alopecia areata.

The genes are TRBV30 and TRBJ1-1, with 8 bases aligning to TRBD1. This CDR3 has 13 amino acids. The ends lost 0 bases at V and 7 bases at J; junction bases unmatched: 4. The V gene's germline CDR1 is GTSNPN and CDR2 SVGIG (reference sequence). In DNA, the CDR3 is TGTGCCTGGAGTGTCTCAGGGGGCGATGAAGCTTTCTTT. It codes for CAWSVSGGDEAFF.

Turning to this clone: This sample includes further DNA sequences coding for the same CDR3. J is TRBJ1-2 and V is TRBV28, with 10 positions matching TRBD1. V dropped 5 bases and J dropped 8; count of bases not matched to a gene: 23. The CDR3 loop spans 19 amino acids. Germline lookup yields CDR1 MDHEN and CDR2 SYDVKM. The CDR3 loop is CASSPLRDRGNLYGLGYTF. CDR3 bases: TGTGCCAGCAGTCCACTGAGGGACAGGGGTAACCTTTATGGCTTAGGCTACACCTTC.

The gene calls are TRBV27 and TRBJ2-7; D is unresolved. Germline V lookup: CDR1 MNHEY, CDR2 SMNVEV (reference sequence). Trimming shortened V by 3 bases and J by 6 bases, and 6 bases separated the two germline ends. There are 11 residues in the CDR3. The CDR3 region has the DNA TGTGCCAGCAGTTTTGTGGGCGAGCAGTACTTC. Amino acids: CASSFVGEQYF.

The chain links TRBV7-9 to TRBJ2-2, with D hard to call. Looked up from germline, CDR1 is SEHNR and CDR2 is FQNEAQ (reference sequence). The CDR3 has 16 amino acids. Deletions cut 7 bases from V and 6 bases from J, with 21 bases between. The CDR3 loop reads CASIPPRSDPPGELFF. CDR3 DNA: TGTGCCAGCATCCCCCCGAGGTCGGACCCCCCCGGGGAGCTGTTTTTT.

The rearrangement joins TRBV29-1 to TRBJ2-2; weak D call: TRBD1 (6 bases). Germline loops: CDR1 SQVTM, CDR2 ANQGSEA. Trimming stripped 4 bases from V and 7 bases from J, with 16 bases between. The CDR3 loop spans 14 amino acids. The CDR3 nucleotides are TGCAGCGTTGGCATCCAACAGGGAGTCGGGGAGCTGTTTTTT. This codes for CSVGIQQGVGELFF.

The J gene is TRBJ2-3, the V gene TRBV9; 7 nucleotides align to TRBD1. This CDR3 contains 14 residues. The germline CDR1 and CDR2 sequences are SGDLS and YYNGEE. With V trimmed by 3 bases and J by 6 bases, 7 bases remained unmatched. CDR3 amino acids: CASSDYRGRDTQYF. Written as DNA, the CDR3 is TGTGCCAGCAGCGATTACAGGGGACGTGATACGCAGTATTTT.

CDR3 residues: CASSVPRQLGANVLTF. CDR3 in DNA: TGTGCCAGCAGCGTACCTAGACAGCTGGGGGCCAACGTCCTGACTTTC. J is TRBJ2-6 and V is TRBV9; TRBD1 is a possible D gene (5 bases). CDR1 and CDR2 from the germline V gene are SGDLS and YYNGEE. Deletions cut 1 base from V and 4 bases from J, with 12 bases between. The CDR3 is made up of 16 amino acids.

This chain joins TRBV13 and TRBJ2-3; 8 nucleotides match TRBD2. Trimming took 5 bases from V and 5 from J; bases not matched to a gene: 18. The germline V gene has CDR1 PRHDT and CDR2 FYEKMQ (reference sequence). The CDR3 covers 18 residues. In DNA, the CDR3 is TGTGCCAGCAGCCCCGGGGGGCAGCGGGAGAATGATATAGATACGCAGTATTTT. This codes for CASSPGGQRENDIDTQYF. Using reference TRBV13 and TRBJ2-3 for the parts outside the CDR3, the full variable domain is AAGVIQSPRHLIKEKRETATLKCYPIPRHDTVYWYQQGPGQDPQFLISFYEKMQSDKGSIPDRFSAQQFSDYHSELNMSSLELGDSALYFCASSPGGQRENDIDTQYFGPGTRLTVL.

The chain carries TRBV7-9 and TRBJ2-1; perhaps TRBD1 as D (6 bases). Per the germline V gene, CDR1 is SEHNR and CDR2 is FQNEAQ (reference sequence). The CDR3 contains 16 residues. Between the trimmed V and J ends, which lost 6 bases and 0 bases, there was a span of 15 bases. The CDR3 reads CASSPTGSSSYNEQFF. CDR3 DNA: TGTGCCAGCAGTCCTACAGGGTCGAGCTCCTACAATGAGCAGTTCTTC.

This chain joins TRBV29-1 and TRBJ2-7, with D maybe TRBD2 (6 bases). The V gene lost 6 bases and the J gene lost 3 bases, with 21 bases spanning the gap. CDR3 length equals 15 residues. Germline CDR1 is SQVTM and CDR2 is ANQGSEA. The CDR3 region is CSVGKGSGTNYEQYF. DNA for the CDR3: TGCAGCGTGGGGAAGGGTAGCGGAACGAACTACGAGCAGTACTTC.

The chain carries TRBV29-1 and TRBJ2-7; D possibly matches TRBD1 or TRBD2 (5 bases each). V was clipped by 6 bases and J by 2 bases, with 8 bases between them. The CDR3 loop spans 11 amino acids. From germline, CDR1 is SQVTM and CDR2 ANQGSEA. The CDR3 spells CSVQGAYEQYF. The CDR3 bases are TGCAGCGTCCAGGGAGCCTACGAGCAGTACTTC.

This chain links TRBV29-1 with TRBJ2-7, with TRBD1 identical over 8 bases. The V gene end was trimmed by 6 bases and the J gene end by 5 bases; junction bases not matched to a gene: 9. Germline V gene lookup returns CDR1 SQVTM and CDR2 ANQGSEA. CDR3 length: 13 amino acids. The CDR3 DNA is TGCAGCGTCCTGACAGGGGACAACCACGAGCAGTACTTC. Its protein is CSVLTGDNHEQYF.

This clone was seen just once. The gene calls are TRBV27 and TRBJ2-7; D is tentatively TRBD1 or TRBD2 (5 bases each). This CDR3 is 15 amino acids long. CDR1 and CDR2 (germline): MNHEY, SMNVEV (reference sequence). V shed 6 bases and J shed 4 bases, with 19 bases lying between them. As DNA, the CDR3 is TGTGCCAGCAGCAACGGGGCTCGCATCGGGTACGAGCAGTACTTC. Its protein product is CASSNGARIGYEQYF.

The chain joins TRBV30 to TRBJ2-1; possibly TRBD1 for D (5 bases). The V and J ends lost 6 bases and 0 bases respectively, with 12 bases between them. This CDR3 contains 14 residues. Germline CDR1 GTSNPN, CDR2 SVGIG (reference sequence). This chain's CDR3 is CACSRDSSYNEQFF. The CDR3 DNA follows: TGTGCCTGCTCCAGGGATAGCTCCTACAATGAGCAGTTCTTC.

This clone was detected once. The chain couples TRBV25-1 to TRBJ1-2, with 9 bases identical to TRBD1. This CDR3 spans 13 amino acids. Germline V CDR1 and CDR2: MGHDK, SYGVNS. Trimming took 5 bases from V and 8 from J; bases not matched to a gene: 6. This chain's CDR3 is CASSPRQGEGYTF. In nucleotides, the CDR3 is TGTGCCAGCAGTCCCCGACAGGGGGAAGGCTACACCTTC.

The CDR3 reads CSEGGGGTEAFF. CDR3 coding DNA: TGCAGTGAGGGAGGAGGGGGAACTGAAGCTTTCTTT. This chain links TRBV29-1 with TRBJ1-1; D perhaps matches TRBD1 (6 bases). Looked up from germline, CDR1 is SQVTM and CDR2 is ANQGSEA. The CDR3 consists of 12 residues. The full variable domain, rest sourced from reference TRBV29-1 and TRBJ1-1, is SAVISQKPSRDICQRGTSLTIQCQVDSQVTMMFWYRQQPGQSLTLIATANQGSEATYESGFVIDKFPISRPNLTFSTLTVSNMSPEDSSIYLCSEGGGGTEAFFGQGTRLTVV.

The CDR3 DNA reads as TGTGCCAGCAGCAAGGACCAGTCCTACGAGCAGTACTTC. Its translation: CASSKDQSYEQYF. The chain is built from TRBV9 and TRBJ2-7, with D unresolved. The CDR3 consists of 13 residues. From germline, CDR1 is SGDLS and CDR2 YYNGEE. V gave up 4 bases and J gave up 1 base, with 9 bases separating them.

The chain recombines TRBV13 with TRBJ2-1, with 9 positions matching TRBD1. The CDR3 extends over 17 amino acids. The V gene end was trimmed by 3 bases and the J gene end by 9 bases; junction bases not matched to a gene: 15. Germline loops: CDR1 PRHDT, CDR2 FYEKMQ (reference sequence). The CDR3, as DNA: TGTGCCAGCAGCTTCGGGACAGGGTCGGCTTTGGGTGGTGAGCAGTTCTTC. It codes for CASSFGTGSALGGEQFF. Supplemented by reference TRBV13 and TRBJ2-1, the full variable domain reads AAGVIQSPRHLIKEKRETATLKCYPIPRHDTVYWYQQGPGQDPQFLISFYEKMQSDKGSIPDRFSAQQFSDYHSELNMSSLELGDSALYFCASSFGTGSALGGEQFFGPGTRLTVL.

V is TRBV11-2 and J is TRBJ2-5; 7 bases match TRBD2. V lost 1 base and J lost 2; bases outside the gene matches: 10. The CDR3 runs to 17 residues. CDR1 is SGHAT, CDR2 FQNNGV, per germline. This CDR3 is CASSLGAQRGGQETQYF. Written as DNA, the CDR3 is TGTGCCAGCAGCTTAGGGGCCCAGCGGGGAGGGCAAGAGACCCAGTACTTC.

This CDR3 is CASSLAGGPDEQYF. CDR3 bases: TGTGCCAGCAGCTTAGCGGGAGGGCCCGACGAGCAGTACTTC. The chain uses TRBV7-6 and TRBJ2-7, with 7 positions matching TRBD2. Unmatched junction bases numbered 4, after V lost 0 bases and J lost 5 bases. In germline, CDR1 is SGHVS, CDR2 FNYEAQ. This CDR3 comprises 14 residues.

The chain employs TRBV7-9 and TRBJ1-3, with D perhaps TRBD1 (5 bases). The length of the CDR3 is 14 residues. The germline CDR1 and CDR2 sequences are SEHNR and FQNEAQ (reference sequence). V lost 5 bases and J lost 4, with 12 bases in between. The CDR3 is CASSNQGGGNTIYF. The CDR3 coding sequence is TGTGCCAGCAGCAATCAGGGAGGAGGAAACACCATATATTTT.

This chain's CDR3 is CAKGEYEQFF. The CDR3 DNA sequence: TGTGCGAAAGGGGAATACGAGCAGTTCTTC. This chain uses TRBV7-9 with TRBJ2-1, with D possibly matching TRBD1 (5 bases). In germline, CDR1 is SEHNR, CDR2 FQNEAQ (reference sequence). The CDR3 covers 10 residues.

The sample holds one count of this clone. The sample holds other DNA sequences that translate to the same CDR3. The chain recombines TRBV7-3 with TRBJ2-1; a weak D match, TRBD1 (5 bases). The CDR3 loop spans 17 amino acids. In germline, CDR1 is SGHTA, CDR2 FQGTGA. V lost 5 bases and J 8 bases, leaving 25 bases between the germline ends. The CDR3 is CASSLRPPRQLFDEQFF. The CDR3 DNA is TGTGCCAGCAGCCTAAGGCCCCCGCGACAGTTGTTCGATGAGCAGTTCTTC.

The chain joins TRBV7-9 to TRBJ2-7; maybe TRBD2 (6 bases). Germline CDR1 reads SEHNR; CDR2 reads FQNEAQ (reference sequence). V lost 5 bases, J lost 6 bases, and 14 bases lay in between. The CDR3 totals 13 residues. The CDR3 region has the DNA TGTGCCAGCAGCCCTCCGGCGGGGCGCGAGCAGTACTTC. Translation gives CASSPPAGREQYF.